The 27 T cell receptor beta chains in this list originate from one sample, sequenced in a study of cytomegalovirus exposure and HLA in healthy donors. Use of 60 Vbeta and 13 Jbeta primers characterized the PCR. Clones were read by immunoSEQ multiplex PCR, and TCRdb kept only the in-frame ones, dropping some. The data show about 120,000 clones, around 75% seen once. The specimen was PBMCs. These receptors were obtained from a woman aged 45-65 years in good health and CMV-seronegative.

The chain joins TRBV19 to TRBJ2-5; D may be TRBD1 (5 bases). The J call could be wrong; TRBJ2-7 is a better fit for the DNA end. The CDR3 loop spans 13 amino acids. Germline V gene data show CDR1 as LNHDA and CDR2 as SQIVND (reference sequence). The CDR3 reads CASSMGPWGEQYF. CDR3 nucleotides: TGTGCCAGTAGTATGGGGCCCTGGGGCGAGCAGTACTTC.

CDR3 loop: CASSLVDSYEQYF. Here the CDR3 DNA reads TGTGCCAGCAGCTTAGTAGACTCCTACGAGCAGTACTTC. The gene calls are TRBV7-9 and TRBJ2-7, with D hard to call. The CDR3 covers 13 residues. The ends were cut back, 1 base at V and 0 bases at J, with 4 bases in the middle. CDR1 SEHNR and CDR2 FQNEAQ come from the germline V gene (reference sequence).

This clone was found a few times. The V call is TRBV4-3, the J call TRBJ2-3; 8 bases are shared with TRBD2. Germline CDR1 reads LGHNA; CDR2 reads YSLEER. V lost 1 base to trimming and J lost 6 bases; unmatched junction nucleotides: 12. There are 17 residues in the CDR3. The CDR3 reads CASSQVPPEAGVDTQYF. The CDR3 region has the DNA TGCGCCAGCAGCCAAGTCCCTCCAGAAGCGGGAGTTGATACGCAGTATTTT.

The rearrangement joins TRBV6-7 to TRBJ2-3; D gene unclear. TRBV6-7 is recorded as an ORF, its role being uncertain. This CDR3 is 17 amino acids long. V lost 5 bases and J lost 1, with 19 bases in between. The chain's CDR3 is CASSRVRSLICTDTQYF. DNA for the CDR3: TGTGCCAGCAGTCGGGTACGGTCCTTAATCTGCACAGATACGCAGTATTTT.

This chain joins TRBV6-1 and TRBJ2-3; 7 bases agree with TRBD2. CDR3 size: 13 residues. Germline lookup yields CDR1 MNHNS and CDR2 SASEGT. With V trimmed by 10 bases and J by 2 bases, 6 bases remained unmatched. Written as DNA, the CDR3 is TGTGCCACCCCAGCGGGGTACACAGATACGCAGTATTTT. This translates into CATPAGYTDTQYF.

This clone occurred a few times. V is TRBV11-2 and J is TRBJ2-7; 10 nucleotides match TRBD2. V shed 4 bases, J shed 4 bases, and the junction held 16 bases outside the gene matches. Germline values: CDR1 SGHAT, CDR2 FQNNGV. The CDR3 length is 18 residues. The CDR3 protein is CASSSIRTSGPKAYEQYF. CDR3 coding DNA: TGTGCCAGCAGCTCGATTAGGACTAGCGGTCCCAAGGCGTACGAGCAGTACTTC.

The chain recombines TRBV29-1 with TRBJ2-5; 10 bases fit TRBD1. The CDR3 has 11 amino acids. CDR1 is SQVTM, CDR2 ANQGSEA, per germline. The CDR3 region has the DNA TGCAGTGGGACAGGGGCGGAGACCCAGTACTTC. It yields the protein CSGTGAETQYF.

The J gene is TRBJ1-3, the V gene TRBV5-4; a weak D match, TRBD1 (5 bases). The CDR3 runs 16 residues. The germline V and J ends were trimmed by 1 base and 3 bases, with 14 bases remaining between them. The germline gives CDR1 SGHNT, CDR2 YYREEE (reference sequence). CDR3 DNA: TGTGCCAGCAGCTTGCAGGGAGGGTTTCTTGGAAACACCATATATTTT. It specifies CASSLQGGFLGNTIYF.

The rearrangement uses TRBV5-5 and TRBJ2-7; TRBD2 aligns across 7 bases. This CDR3 region has 13 residues. V lost 4 bases to trimming and J lost 2 bases; unmatched junction nucleotides: 3. In germline, CDR1 is SGHKS, CDR2 YYEKEE (reference sequence). In DNA form, the CDR3 reads TGTGCCAGCAGCCCCGGGAGGACCTACGAGCAGTACTTC. The encoded protein is CASSPGRTYEQYF.

V is TRBV7-6 and J is TRBJ2-1; 8 bases fit TRBD2. V lost 5 bases, J lost 4 bases, and 4 bases stayed unmatched. Germline-derived CDR1 and CDR2 are SGHVS and FNYEAQ. CDR3 length: 14 residues. The CDR3 coding sequence is TGTGCCAGCAGCCCAGCGGGAGCTTACAATGAGCAGTTCTTC. This encodes CASSPAGAYNEQFF.

The chain uses TRBV6-5 and TRBJ1-1; D might be TRBD1 (6 bases). The ends were cut back, 0 bases at V and 4 bases at J, with 15 bases in the middle. CDR3 size: 16 residues. From germline, CDR1 is MNHEY and CDR2 SVGAGI. The CDR3 nucleotides are TGTGCCAGCAGTTACTCGATTGGGGGAGGGGGCACTGAAGCTTTCTTT. This translates into CASSYSIGGGGTEAFF.

The V and J genes are TRBV10-2 and TRBJ1-5; perhaps TRBD1 as D (6 bases). Germline CDR1 is WSHSY and CDR2 is SAAADI. This CDR3 region has 21 residues. Trimming took 8 bases from V and 0 from J, leaving 32 bases between them. CDR3 nucleotides: TGCGCCAGCCCCCTGCCTGATACAGGGAAGGCGACAATGTATAGCAATCAGCCCCAGCATTTT. Amino acids: CASPLPDTGKATMYSNQPQHF.

There are a few counts of this clone. The rearrangement uses TRBV7-3 and TRBJ2-3; D unclear. V was shortened by 4 bases and J by 4 bases, with 6 bases between the two germline ends. This CDR3 spans 12 amino acids. Germline lookup yields CDR1 SGHTA and CDR2 FQGTGA. CDR3 protein: CASSYGSDTQYF. The DNA for the CDR3 is TGTGCCAGCAGCTACGGGTCAGATACGCAGTATTTT. Based on the CDR3 plus reference TRBV7-3 and TRBJ2-3, the full variable domain is GAGVSQTPSNKVTEKGKYVELRCDPISGHTALYWYRQSLGQGPEFLIYFQGTGAADDSGLPNDRFFAVRPEGSVSTLKIQRTERGDSAVYLCASSYGSDTQYFGPGTRLTVL.

This clone came up once. The chain recombines TRBV6-5 with TRBJ2-2; D is ambiguous. CDR3 length: 15 amino acids. Germline V gene sequence: CDR1 MNHEY, CDR2 SVGAGI. The V and J ends lost 6 bases and 0 bases respectively, with 11 bases between them. The CDR3 loop reads CASSPSTSNTGELFF. CDR3 nucleotide sequence: TGTGCCAGCAGCCCTAGTACCTCGAACACCGGGGAGCTGTTTTTT.

With regard to this clone: Other DNA sequences in this specimen translate into the identical CDR3. The rearrangement links TRBV6-5 to TRBJ1-2; D is undetermined. The CDR3 runs to 12 residues. V lost 2 bases to trimming and J lost 4 bases, with 5 bases between them. CDR1 is MNHEY, CDR2 SVGAGI, per germline. The CDR3 here is CASSYGGYGYTF. DNA for the CDR3: TGTGCCAGCAGTTACGGCGGCTATGGCTACACCTTC.

The rearrangement uses TRBV29-1 and TRBJ1-2; D is undetermined. The CDR3 loop spans 12 amino acids. Germline V gene lookup returns CDR1 SQVTM and CDR2 ANQGSEA. V shed 4 bases and J shed 5 bases, with 11 bases lying between them. This chain's CDR3 is CSVGSESYGYTF. CDR3 DNA: TGCAGCGTTGGGTCCGAGTCATATGGCTACACCTTC.

This rearrangement joins TRBV29-1 to TRBJ2-3; D is undetermined. Trimming took off 6 bases at V and 2 bases at J, with 12 bases between the two ends. The CDR3 consists of 13 residues. Germline V gene sequence: CDR1 SQVTM, CDR2 ANQGSEA. CDR3 bases: TGCAGCGTCAAACAGCCCTCCACAGATACGCAGTATTTT. This codes for CSVKQPSTDTQYF.

The chain carries TRBV4-3 and TRBJ2-7; 7 positions agree with TRBD2. The CDR3 is 15 amino acids. Looked up from germline, CDR1 is LGHNA and CDR2 is YSLEER. V was clipped by 0 bases and J by 1 base; unmatched bases: 3. DNA for the CDR3: TGCGCCAGCAGCCAAGATGGGGGGGGATCCTACGAGCAGTACTTC. Residues: CASSQDGGGSYEQYF.

The CDR3 spells CASREQGSTGELFF. In nucleotides, the CDR3 is TGTGCCAGCAGAGAACAGGGATCCACCGGGGAGCTGTTTTTT. J is TRBJ2-2 and V is TRBV6-6, with a possible D match to TRBD1 (6 bases). V dropped 6 bases and J dropped 4 bases, with 12 bases sitting between them. Germline lookup yields CDR1 MNHNY and CDR2 SVGAGI (reference sequence). The CDR3 is 14 amino acids.

The chain employs TRBV19 and TRBJ2-1; D possibly corresponds to TRBD2 (5 bases). Trimming removed 2 bases from V and 1 base from J, with 9 bases in between. The CDR3 loop spans 15 amino acids. The germline CDR1 and CDR2 sequences are LNHDA and SQIVND (reference sequence). The CDR3 nucleotides read TGTGCCAGTAGTATAAAAGGCGGGTCCTACAATGAGCAGTTCTTC. This encodes CASSIKGGSYNEQFF.

The CDR3, as DNA: TGTGCCAGCAGTTTATCGGGGGCGGGGGGCTACGAGCAGTACTTC. Amino acid sequence: CASSLSGAGGYEQYF. This chain uses TRBV27 with TRBJ2-7; TRBD2 agrees at 8 bases. The germline CDR1 and CDR2 sequences are MNHEY and SMNVEV (reference sequence). Germline trimming cut 0 bases from V and 3 bases from J; bases unmatched to any gene: 4. The CDR3 extends over 15 amino acids.

The V call is TRBV7-2, the J call TRBJ1-4; D not certain. Trimming cost V 5 bases and J 7 bases, with 11 bases left between them. Per the germline V gene, CDR1 is SGHTA and CDR2 is FQGNSA. This CDR3 is built from 13 residues. The CDR3 sequence: CASSPGYAEKLFF. CDR3 sequence (DNA): TGTGCCAGCAGCCCCGGTTATGCTGAAAAACTGTTTTTT.

This sequence joins TRBV5-4 and TRBJ1-1; D ambiguous. V shed 4 bases and J shed 0 bases, with 13 bases lying between them. The CDR3 totals 15 residues. CDR1 and CDR2 from the germline V gene are SGHNT and YYREEE (reference sequence). The CDR3 nucleotides read TGTGCCAGCAGCCGCACGAACATGATGAACACTGAAGCTTTCTTT. Its translation: CASSRTNMMNTEAFF. The entire variable domain, with the rest obtained from reference TRBV5-4 and TRBJ1-1, is as follows: ETGVTQSPTHLIKTRGQQVTLRCSSQSGHNTVSWYQQALGQGPQFIFQYYREEENGRGNFPPRFSGLQFPNYSSELNVNALELDDSALYLCASSRTNMMNTEAFFGQGTRLTVV.

The chain carries TRBV4-3 and TRBJ2-1; 10 nucleotides align to TRBD2. V lost 0 bases, J lost 6 bases, and 8 bases stayed unmatched. There are 17 residues in the CDR3. In germline, CDR1 is LGHNA, CDR2 YSLEER. This CDR3 is CASSQDGPGTSVNEQFF. CDR3 DNA sequence: TGCGCCAGCAGCCAAGATGGGCCAGGGACTAGCGTCAATGAGCAGTTCTTC.

This chain connects TRBV6-1 to TRBJ1-5, with 9 bases matching TRBD1. The germline V gene has CDR1 MNHNS and CDR2 SASEGT. This CDR3 region has 15 residues. V trimming: 3 bases; J trimming: 4 bases; junction bases outside the gene matches: 4. CDR3: CASSDGTGFNQPQHF. Here the CDR3 DNA reads TGTGCCAGCAGTGATGGGACAGGGTTTAATCAGCCCCAGCATTTT.

V and J are TRBV12-5 and TRBJ2-1; D possibly corresponds to TRBD2 (6 bases). This CDR3 region has 15 residues. The germline V and J ends were trimmed by 7 bases and 3 bases, with 16 bases remaining between them. Germline CDR1 and CDR2: LGHNT and FRNRAP. CDR3 nucleotide sequence: TGTGCTAGTGCCGCCTCTAGCGCTTTCTACAATGAGCAGTTCTTC. Protein: CASAASSAFYNEQFF.

The chain joins TRBV7-9 to TRBJ2-2; 9 nucleotides match TRBD1. The germline V gene encodes CDR1 SEHNR and CDR2 FQNEAQ (reference sequence). Unmatched junction bases numbered 2, after V lost 8 bases and J lost 7 bases. This CDR3 spans 12 amino acids. The CDR3 DNA is TGTGCCAGCGGACAGGGGAGCGGGGAGCTGTTTTTT. Translation: CASGQGSGELFF.